This TCR beta chain was identified during a study of CD8 T cells in Susac syndrome. Overall study findings and caveats: The TCR sequencing and HLA analysis in the study involved a relatively small number of individuals, as the study acknowledged.

Reverse transcription of roughly 0.45 to 1 ug RNA was carried out with random hexamers. Multiplex immunoSEQ PCR targeted 54 Vbeta and 13 Jbeta TCR beta segments. TCRdb passed the immunoSEQ multiplex PCR reads through MiXCR, listing each CDR3 protein once. The sample lists roughly 130,000 distinct CDR3 sequences; about 95% were seen once. V gave up 6 bases and J gave up 4 bases; unmatched junction bases: 3. This CDR3 has 13 residues. Germline CDR1 reads SNHLY; CDR2 reads FYNNEI. The authors carried out high-throughput sequencing of TCR beta. They applied it to CD8+ and CD4+ T cells obtained from blood. TEMRA cells underwent FACS enrichment and CD8+ and CD4+ T cells underwent negative isolation. This clonotype was seen just once. Its antigen is currently unknown.

Material: CD4+ T cells from PBMCs. The chain has TRBV2 and TRBJ1-1; 9 bases align to TRBD1. This receptor was obtained from a human donor with multiple sclerosis. The CDR3 coding sequence is TGTGCCAGCAGCACAGGGGGCCTCACTGAAGCTTTCTTT. Translation: CASSTGGLTEAFF.